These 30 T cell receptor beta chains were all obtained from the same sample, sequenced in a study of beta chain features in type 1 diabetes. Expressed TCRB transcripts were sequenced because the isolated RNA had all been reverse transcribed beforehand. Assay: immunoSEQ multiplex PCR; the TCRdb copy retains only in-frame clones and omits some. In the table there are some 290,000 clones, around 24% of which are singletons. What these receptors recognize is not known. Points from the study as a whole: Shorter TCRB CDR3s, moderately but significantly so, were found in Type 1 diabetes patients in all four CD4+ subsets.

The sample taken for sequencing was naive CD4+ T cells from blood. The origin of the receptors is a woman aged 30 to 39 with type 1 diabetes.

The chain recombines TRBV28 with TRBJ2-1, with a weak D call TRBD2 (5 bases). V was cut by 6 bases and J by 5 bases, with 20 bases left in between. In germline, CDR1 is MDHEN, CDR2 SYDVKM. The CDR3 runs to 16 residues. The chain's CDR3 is CASSPWTAGGHNEQFF. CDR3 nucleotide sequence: TGTGCCAGCAGCCCTTGGACCGCAGGAGGACACAATGAGCAGTTCTTC.

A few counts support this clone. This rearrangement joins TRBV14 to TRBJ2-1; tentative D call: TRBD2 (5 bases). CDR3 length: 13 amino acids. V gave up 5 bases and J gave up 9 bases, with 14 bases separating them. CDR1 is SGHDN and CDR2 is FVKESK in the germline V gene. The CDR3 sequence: CASSSTVLAEQFF. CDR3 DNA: TGTGCCAGCAGCTCGACTGTCCTAGCTGAGCAGTTCTTC.

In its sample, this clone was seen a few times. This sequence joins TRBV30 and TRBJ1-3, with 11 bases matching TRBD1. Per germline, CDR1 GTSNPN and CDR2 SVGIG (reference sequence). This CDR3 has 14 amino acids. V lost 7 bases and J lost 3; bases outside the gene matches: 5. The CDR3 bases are TGTGCCTTAAGGACAGGGGGCTTTGGAAACACCATATATTTT. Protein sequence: CALRTGGFGNTIYF. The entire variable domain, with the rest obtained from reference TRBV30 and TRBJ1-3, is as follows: SQTIHQWPATLVQPVGSPLSLECTVEGTSNPNLYWYRQAAGRGLQLLFYSVGIGQISSEVPQNLSASRPQDRQFILSSKKLLLSDSGFYLCALRTGGFGNTIYFGEGSWLTVV.

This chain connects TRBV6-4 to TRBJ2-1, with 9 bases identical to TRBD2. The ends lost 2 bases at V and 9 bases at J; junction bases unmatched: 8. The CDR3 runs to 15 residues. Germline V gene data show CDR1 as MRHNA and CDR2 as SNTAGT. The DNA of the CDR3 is TGTGCCAGCAGTGACGGTGCGGGAGGGCCGGGTGAGCAGTTCTTC. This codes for CASSDGAGGPGEQFF.

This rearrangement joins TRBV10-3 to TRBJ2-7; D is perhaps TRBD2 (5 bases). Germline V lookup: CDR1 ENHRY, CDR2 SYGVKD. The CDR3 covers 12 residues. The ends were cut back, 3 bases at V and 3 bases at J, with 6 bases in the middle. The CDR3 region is CAISEGLYEQYF. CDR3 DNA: TGTGCCATCAGTGAAGGACTCTACGAGCAGTACTTC.

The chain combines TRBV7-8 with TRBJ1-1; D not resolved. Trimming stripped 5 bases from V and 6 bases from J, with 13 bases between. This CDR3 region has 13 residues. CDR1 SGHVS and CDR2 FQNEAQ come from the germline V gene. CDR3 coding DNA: TGTGCCAGCAGCCCAGGCAGTTGGGCTGAAGCTTTCTTT. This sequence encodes CASSPGSWAEAFF.

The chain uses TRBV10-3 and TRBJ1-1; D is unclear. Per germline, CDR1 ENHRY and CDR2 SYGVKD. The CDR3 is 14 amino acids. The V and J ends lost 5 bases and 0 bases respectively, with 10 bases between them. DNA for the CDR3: TGTGCCATCAGTCTAACAGTTATGAACACTGAAGCTTTCTTT. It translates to CAISLTVMNTEAFF.

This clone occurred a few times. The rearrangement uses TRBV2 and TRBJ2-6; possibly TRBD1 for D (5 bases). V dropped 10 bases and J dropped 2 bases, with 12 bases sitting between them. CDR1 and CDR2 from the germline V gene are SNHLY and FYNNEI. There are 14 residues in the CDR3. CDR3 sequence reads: CATTRGAGANVLTF. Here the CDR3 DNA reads TGTGCCACCACAAGGGGTGCTGGGGCCAACGTCCTGACTTTC. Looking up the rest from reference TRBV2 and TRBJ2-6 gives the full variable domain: EPEVTQTPSHQVTQMGQEVILRCVPISNHLYFYWYRQILGQKVEFLVSFYNNEISEKSEIFDDQFSVERPDGSNFTLKIRSTKLEDSAMYFCATTRGAGANVLTFGAGSRLTVL.

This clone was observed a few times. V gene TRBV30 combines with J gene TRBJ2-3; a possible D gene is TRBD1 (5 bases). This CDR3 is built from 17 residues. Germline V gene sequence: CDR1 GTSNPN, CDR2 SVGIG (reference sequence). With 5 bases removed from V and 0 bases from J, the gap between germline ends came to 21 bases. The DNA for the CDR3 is TGTGCCTGGTCCTGGACACAACATTCCTCTAGCACAGATACGCAGTATTTT. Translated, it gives CAWSWTQHSSSTDTQYF. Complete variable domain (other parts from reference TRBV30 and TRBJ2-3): SQTIHQWPATLVQPVGSPLSLECTVEGTSNPNLYWYRQAAGRGLQLLFYSVGIGQISSEVPQNLSASRPQDRQFILSSKKLLLSDSGFYLCAWSWTQHSSSTDTQYFGPGTRLTVL.

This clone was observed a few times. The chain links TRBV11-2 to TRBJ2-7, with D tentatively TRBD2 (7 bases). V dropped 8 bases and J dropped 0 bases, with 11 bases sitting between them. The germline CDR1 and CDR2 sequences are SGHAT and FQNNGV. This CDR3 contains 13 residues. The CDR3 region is CASGGGPSYEQYF. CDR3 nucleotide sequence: TGTGCCAGCGGGGGGGGCCCCTCCTACGAGCAGTACTTC.

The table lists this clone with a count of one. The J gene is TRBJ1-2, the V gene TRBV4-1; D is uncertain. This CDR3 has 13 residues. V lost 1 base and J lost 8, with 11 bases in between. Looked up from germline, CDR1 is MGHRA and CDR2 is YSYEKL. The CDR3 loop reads CASSQVGVRGYTF. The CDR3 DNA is TGCGCCAGCAGCCAAGTTGGAGTTCGAGGCTACACCTTC.

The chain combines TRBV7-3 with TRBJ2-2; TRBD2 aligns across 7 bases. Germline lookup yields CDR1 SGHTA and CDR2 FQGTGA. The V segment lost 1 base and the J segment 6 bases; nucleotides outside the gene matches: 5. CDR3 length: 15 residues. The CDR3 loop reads CASSLNREVAGELFF. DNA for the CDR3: TGTGCCAGCAGCTTAAATCGGGAGGTTGCCGGGGAGCTGTTTTTT.

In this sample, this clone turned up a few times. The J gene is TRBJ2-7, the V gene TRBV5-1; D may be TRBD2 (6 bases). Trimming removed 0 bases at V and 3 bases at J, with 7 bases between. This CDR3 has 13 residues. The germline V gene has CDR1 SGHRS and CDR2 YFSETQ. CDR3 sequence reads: CASSLERVYEQYF. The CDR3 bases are TGCGCCAGCAGCTTGGAGCGGGTCTACGAGCAGTACTTC.

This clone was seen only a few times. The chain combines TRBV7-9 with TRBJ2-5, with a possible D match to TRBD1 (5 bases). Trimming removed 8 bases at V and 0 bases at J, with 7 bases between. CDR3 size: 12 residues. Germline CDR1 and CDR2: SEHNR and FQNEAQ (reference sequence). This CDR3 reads CASVTDQETQYF. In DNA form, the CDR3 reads TGTGCCAGCGTGACAGACCAAGAGACCCAGTACTTC.

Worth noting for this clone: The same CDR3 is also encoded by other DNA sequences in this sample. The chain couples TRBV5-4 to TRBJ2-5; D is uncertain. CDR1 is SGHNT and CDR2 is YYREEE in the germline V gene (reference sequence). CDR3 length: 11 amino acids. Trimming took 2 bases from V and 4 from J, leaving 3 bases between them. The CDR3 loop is CASSFRETQYF. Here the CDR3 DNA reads TGTGCCAGCAGCTTTAGAGAGACCCAGTACTTC.

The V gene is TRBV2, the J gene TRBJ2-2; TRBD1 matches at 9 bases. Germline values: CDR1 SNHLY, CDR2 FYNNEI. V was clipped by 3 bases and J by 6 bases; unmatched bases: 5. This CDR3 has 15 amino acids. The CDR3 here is CASSDTGGPSGELFF. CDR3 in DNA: TGTGCCAGCAGTGATACAGGGGGCCCCTCCGGGGAGCTGTTTTTT. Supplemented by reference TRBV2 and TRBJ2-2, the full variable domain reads EPEVTQTPSHQVTQMGQEVILRCVPISNHLYFYWYRQILGQKVEFLVSFYNNEISEKSEIFDDQFSVERPDGSNFTLKIRSTKLEDSAMYFCASSDTGGPSGELFFGEGSRLTVL.

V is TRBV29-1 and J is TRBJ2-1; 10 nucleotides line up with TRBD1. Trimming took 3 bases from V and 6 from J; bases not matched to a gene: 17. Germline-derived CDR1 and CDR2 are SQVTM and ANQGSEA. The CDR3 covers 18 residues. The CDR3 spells CSVDVWGQGNKSGNEQFF. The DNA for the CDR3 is TGCAGCGTTGACGTGTGGGGACAGGGGAACAAATCGGGCAATGAGCAGTTCTTC.

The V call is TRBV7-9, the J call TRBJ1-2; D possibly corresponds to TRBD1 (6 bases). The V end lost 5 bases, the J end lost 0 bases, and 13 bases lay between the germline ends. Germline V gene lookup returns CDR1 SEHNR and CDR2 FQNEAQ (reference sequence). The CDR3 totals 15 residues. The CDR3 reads CASSTPGTSNYGYTF. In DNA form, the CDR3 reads TGTGCCAGCAGCACCCCCGGGACATCTAACTATGGCTACACCTTC.

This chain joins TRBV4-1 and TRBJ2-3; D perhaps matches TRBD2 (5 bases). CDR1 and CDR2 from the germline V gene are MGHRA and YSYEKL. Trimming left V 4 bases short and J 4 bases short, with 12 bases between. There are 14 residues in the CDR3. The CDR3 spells CASSRQLEADTQYF. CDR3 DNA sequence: TGCGCCAGCAGCCGACAACTAGAAGCAGATACGCAGTATTTT.

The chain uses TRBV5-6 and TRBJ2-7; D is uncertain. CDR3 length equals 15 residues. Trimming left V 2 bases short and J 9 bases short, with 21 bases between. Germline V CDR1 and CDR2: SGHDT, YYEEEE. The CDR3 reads CASSFRSQLQVGQYF. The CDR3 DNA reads TGTGCCAGCAGCTTTCGTAGCCAGCTCCAAGTCGGGCAGTACTTC.

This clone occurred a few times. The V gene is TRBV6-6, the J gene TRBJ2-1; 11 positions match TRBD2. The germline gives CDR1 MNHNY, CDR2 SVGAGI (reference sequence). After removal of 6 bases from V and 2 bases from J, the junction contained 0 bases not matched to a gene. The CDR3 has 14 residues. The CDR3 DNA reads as TGTGCCAGCAGACTAGCGGGAGCCTACAATGAGCAGTTCTTC. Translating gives CASRLAGAYNEQFF.

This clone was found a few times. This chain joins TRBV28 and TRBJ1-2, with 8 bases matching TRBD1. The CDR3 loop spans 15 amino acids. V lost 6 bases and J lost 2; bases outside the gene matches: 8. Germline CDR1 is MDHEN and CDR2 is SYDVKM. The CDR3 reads CASSLSDRENYGYTF. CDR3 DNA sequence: TGTGCCAGCAGCCTGTCGGACAGGGAGAACTATGGCTACACCTTC.

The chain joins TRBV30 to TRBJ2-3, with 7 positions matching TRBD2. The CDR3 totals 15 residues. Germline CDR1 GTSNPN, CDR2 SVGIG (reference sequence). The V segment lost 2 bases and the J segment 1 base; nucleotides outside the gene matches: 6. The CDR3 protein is CAWSPTSDRTDTQYF. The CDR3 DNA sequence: TGTGCCTGGAGTCCAACTAGCGACCGCACAGATACGCAGTATTTT.

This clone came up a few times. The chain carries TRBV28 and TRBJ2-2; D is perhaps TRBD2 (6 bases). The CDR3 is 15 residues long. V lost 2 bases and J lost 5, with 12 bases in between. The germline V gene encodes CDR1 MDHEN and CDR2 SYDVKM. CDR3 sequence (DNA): TGTGCCAGCAGTTTAGGCGGGACTTTGACCGGGGAGCTGTTTTTT. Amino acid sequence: CASSLGGTLTGELFF. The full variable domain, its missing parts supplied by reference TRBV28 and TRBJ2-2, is DVKVTQSSRYLVKRTGEKVFLECVQDMDHENMFWYRQDPGLGLRLIYFSYDVKMKEKGDIPEGYSVSREKKERFSLILESASTNQTSMYLCASSLGGTLTGELFFGEGSRLTVL.

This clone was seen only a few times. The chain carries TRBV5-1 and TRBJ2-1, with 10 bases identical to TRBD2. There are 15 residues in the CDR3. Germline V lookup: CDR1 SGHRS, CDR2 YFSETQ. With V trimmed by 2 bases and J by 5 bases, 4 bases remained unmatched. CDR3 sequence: CASSFGTSDDNEQFF. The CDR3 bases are TGCGCCAGCAGCTTCGGGACTAGCGACGACAATGAGCAGTTCTTC. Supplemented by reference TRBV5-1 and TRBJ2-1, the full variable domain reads KAGVTQTPRYLIKTRGQQVTLSCSPISGHRSVSWYQQTPGQGLQFLFEYFSETQRNKGNFPGRFSGRQFSNSRSEMNVSTLELGDSALYLCASSFGTSDDNEQFFGPGTRLTVL.

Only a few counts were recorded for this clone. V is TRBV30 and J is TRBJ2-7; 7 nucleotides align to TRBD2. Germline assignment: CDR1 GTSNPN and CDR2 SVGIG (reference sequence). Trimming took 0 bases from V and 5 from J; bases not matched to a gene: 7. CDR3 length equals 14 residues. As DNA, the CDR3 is TGTGCCTGGAGTGTAGGCGGGAGATCCCACGAGCAGTACTTC. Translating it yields CAWSVGGRSHEQYF.

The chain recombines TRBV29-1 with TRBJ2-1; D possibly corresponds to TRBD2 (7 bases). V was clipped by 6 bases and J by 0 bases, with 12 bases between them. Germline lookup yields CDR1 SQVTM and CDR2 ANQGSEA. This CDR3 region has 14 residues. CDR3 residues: CSVGRGHSYNEQFF. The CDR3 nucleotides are TGCAGCGTGGGGCGGGGGCACTCCTACAATGAGCAGTTCTTC.

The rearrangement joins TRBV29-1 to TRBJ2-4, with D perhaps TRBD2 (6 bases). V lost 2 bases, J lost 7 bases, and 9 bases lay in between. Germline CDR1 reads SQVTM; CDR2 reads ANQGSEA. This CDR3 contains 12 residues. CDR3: CSVEPGGNIQYF. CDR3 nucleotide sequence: TGCAGCGTTGAACCAGGAGGGAACATTCAGTACTTC. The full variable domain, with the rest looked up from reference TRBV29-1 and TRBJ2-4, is SAVISQKPSRDICQRGTSLTIQCQVDSQVTMMFWYRQQPGQSLTLIATANQGSEATYESGFVIDKFPISRPNLTFSTLTVSNMSPEDSSIYLCSVEPGGNIQYFGAGTRLSVL.

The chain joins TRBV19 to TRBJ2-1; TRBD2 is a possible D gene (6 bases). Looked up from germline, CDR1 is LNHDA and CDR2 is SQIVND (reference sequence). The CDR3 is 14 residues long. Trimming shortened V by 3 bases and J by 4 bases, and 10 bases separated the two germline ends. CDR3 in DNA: TGTGCCAGTAGTATCCCCGGGGGATACAATGAGCAGTTCTTC. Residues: CASSIPGGYNEQFF.

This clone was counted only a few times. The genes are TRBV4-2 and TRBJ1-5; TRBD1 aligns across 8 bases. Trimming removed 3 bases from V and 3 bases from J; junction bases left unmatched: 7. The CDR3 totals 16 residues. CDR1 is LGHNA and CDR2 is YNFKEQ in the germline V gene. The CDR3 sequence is CASSQAGGGLNQPQHF. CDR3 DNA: TGTGCCAGCAGCCAGGCAGGGGGCGGTCTCAATCAGCCCCAGCATTTT.